A selection of T cell receptor beta chains follows, all from one sample in a study of identical twins. From the 5' RACE reads, TCRdb called clonotypes with MiXCR, one entry per CDR3 protein. The sample contains approximately 700,000 distinct CDR3 sequences, around a sixth of which appear only once. This sample also appeared in a second study, on T cells expressing NK-cell markers.

The sample consisted of PBMCs. These TCRs come from a woman aged 18-30 years in good health. Both conserved end residues are part of each CDR3. A D gene is named only where the DNA matches it firmly. Clone sizes are given selectively: once, few, many, or a class where the clone is expanded.

clone size	D gene	V gene	J gene	CDR3 length	CDR3 protein	CDR3 DNA
.	TRBD1	TRBV6-2/TRBV6-3	TRBJ2-6	20	CASSYSYRDRILSGANVLTF	TGTGCCAGCAGTTATTCTTACCGGGACAGGATCCTCTCTGGGGCCAACGTCCTGACTTTC
.	TRBD1	TRBV12-3/TRBV12-4	TRBJ2-1	16	CASSPRDRSSYNEQFF	TGTGCCAGCAGTCCCCGGGACAGGAGCTCCTACAATGAGCAGTTCTTC
few	.	TRBV7-2	TRBJ1-6	16	CASSFGILGPGSPLHF	TGTGCCAGCAGCTTCGGGATTCTCGGGCCCGGATCACCCCTCCACTTT
.	.	TRBV5-5	TRBJ2-7	14	CASTTTRSSYEQYF	TGTGCCAGCACCACCACCCGGAGCTCCTACGAGCAGTACTTC
.	.	TRBV13	TRBJ2-7	15	CASSWNGRTSYEQYF	TGTGCCAGCAGCTGGAATGGACGGACCTCCTACGAGCAGTACTTC
few	.	TRBV12-3/TRBV12-4	TRBJ2-7	15	CASSTHFHRALEQYF	TGTGCCAGCAGCACCCACTTCCACCGGGCCCTCGAGCAGTACTTC
few	TRBD2	TRBV7-8	TRBJ2-1	16	CASSGGRGGEYNEQFF	TGTGCCAGCAGCGGCGGGCGCGGGGGGGAGTACAATGAGCAGTTCTTC
many	.	TRBV20-1	TRBJ2-7	14	CSARGVGRAYEQYF	TGCAGTGCCCGAGGGGTGGGAAGGGCCTACGAGCAGTACTTC
.	.	TRBV10-3	TRBJ2-7	14	CAITKAGGVDEQYF	TGTGCCATCACGAAGGCTGGGGGTGTCGACGAGCAGTACTTC
.	TRBD1	TRBV12-3/TRBV12-4	TRBJ2-1	14	CASSRTGAGNEQFF	TGTGCCAGCAGTCGGACAGGGGCAGGCAATGAGCAGTTCTTC
.	.	TRBV11-2	TRBJ1-5	12	CASSRLGQPQHF	TGTGCCAGCAGCCGCCTCGGTCAGCCCCAGCATTTT
few	.	TRBV29-1	TRBJ2-5	14	CSVEAGVYQETQYF	TGCAGCGTTGAGGCAGGAGTGTACCAAGAGACCCAGTACTTC
few	TRBD2	TRBV18	TRBJ2-1	16	CASSRLAGLSYNEQFF	TGTGCCAGCTCACGCCTAGCGGGACTCTCCTACAATGAGCAGTTCTTC
few	TRBD1	TRBV18	TRBJ2-7	15	CASSPTNRGSYEQYF	TGTGCCAGCTCACCTACTAACAGGGGATCCTACGAGCAGTACTTC
.	.	TRBV5-1	TRBJ2-3	12	CASSFGVYTQYF	TGCGCCAGCAGCTTCGGCGTTTATACGCAGTATTTT
.	.	TRBV29-1	TRBJ2-3	15	CSVEGPRGSTDTQYF	TGCAGCGTTGAAGGGCCCAGGGGAAGCACAGATACGCAGTATTTT
.	.	TRBV12-3/TRBV12-4	TRBJ2-3	13	CASSSLRPDTQYF	TGTGCCAGCAGTTCCCTTCGCCCAGATACGCAGTATTTT
few	.	TRBV7-9	TRBJ2-5	12	CASLLTVETQYF	TGTGCCAGCTTGCTGACGGTAGAGACCCAGTACTTC
few	.	TRBV2	TRBJ1-1	11	CASRYATEAFF	TGTGCCAGCCGATATGCCACTGAAGCTTTCTTT
few	TRBD2	TRBV7-9	TRBJ2-5	15	CASSSPGTSVETQYF	TGTGCCAGCAGCTCTCCCGGGACTAGCGTAGAGACCCAGTACTTC
few	.	TRBV12-3/TRBV12-4	TRBJ1-6	13	CASRPTLNSPLHF	TGTGCCAGCAGACCAACTCTTAATTCACCCCTCCACTTT
.	TRBD2	TRBV4-1	TRBJ2-7	18	CASSQDRGLAGGRYEQYF	TGCGCCAGCAGCCAAGATCGAGGCCTAGCGGGAGGGAGGTACGAGCAGTACTTC
.	TRBD2	TRBV12-5	TRBJ2-3	17	CASGSLAGQIRTDTQYF	TGTGCTAGTGGTTCTCTAGCGGGGCAGATCCGCACAGATACGCAGTATTTT
few	TRBD2	TRBV12-3/TRBV12-4	TRBJ2-6	13	CASSWGGFGVLTF	TGTGCCAGCAGTTGGGGAGGGTTTGGCGTCCTGACTTTC
.	.	TRBV10-2	TRBJ1-5	11	CASGFNQPQHF	TGCGCCAGCGGGTTCAATCAGCCCCAGCATTTT
.	.	TRBV20-1	TRBJ2-3	15	CSARGGSEGTDTQYF	TGCAGTGCTAGAGGTGGTAGCGAAGGCACAGATACGCAGTATTTT
few	.	TRBV12-3/TRBV12-4	TRBJ1-3	14	CASRHTGTGNTIYF	TGTGCCAGCAGACATACAGGGACTGGAAACACCATATATTTT
.	TRBD1	TRBV20-1	TRBJ2-6	15	CSALPTGTGIPVLTF	TGCAGTGCTCTCCCAACCGGGACAGGGATCCCCGTCCTGACTTTC
few	TRBD2	TRBV20-1	TRBJ2-3	17	CSAVGLAGDTSTDTQYF	TGCAGTGCTGTTGGACTAGCGGGAGACACTAGCACAGATACGCAGTATTTT
.	TRBD2	TRBV10-3	TRBJ2-3	15	CAISVAGALTDTQYF	TGTGCCATCAGCGTAGCGGGAGCTCTCACAGATACGCAGTATTTT
few	.	TRBV25-1	TRBJ1-6	16	CASSAYSVGYNSPLHF	TGTGCCAGCAGTGCCTACTCGGTAGGCTATAATTCACCCCTCCACTTT
few	.	TRBV9	TRBJ2-7	14	CASSVLSATYEQYF	TGTGCCAGCAGCGTGCTAAGCGCTACCTACGAGCAGTACTTC
few	TRBD2	TRBV20-1	TRBJ2-6	18	CSARDGTSGNSGANVLTF	TGCAGTGCTAGAGATGGGACTAGCGGTAACTCTGGGGCCAACGTCCTGACTTTC
.	TRBD1	TRBV11-2	TRBJ1-2	14	CASKGDRVLYGYTF	TGTGCCAGCAAAGGGGACAGGGTTTTGTATGGCTACACCTTC
few	.	TRBV20-1	TRBJ1-2	13	CSARRSLDYGYTF	TGCAGTGCTAGGCGGAGTTTAGATTATGGCTACACCTTC
.	.	TRBV11-2	TRBJ2-7	12	CASSLSGAEQYF	TGTGCCAGCAGCTTAAGTGGGGCCGAGCAGTACTTC
.	.	TRBV15	TRBJ2-3	16	CATSSSPAGETDTQYF	TGTGCCACCAGCAGCTCCCCTGCGGGCGAGACAGATACGCAGTATTTT
.	TRBD1	TRBV7-2	TRBJ1-6	15	CASSLLDRAATPLHF	TGTGCCAGCAGCTTACTAGACAGGGCTGCAACACCCCTCCACTTT
few	.	TRBV21-1	TRBJ2-3	13	CAGTGGSTDTQYF	TGTGCCGGCACGGGCGGGAGCACAGATACGCAGTATTTT
.	.	TRBV12-3/TRBV12-4	TRBJ2-5	13	CASHEEGFETQYF	TGTGCCAGCCACGAGGAGGGGTTTGAGACCCAGTACTTC
few	.	TRBV6-2/TRBV6-3	TRBJ2-5	14	CASSYSRVSETQYF	TGTGCCAGCAGTTACTCGAGAGTTTCCGAGACCCAGTACTTC
.	TRBD1	TRBV18	TRBJ2-5	14	CASSPDRAGETQYF	TGTGCCAGCTCACCCGACAGGGCGGGAGAGACCCAGTACTTC
.	.	TRBV14	TRBJ2-7	13	CASSQERQYEQYF	TGTGCCAGCAGCCAAGAGCGACAATACGAGCAGTACTTC
.	.	TRBV5-1	TRBJ2-7	13	CASSSTEPYEQYF	TGCGCCAGCAGCTCAACGGAGCCCTACGAGCAGTACTTC
.	.	TRBV20-1	TRBJ1-1	12	CSGLGRFTEAFF	TGCAGTGGTCTGGGGCGATTTACTGAAGCTTTCTTT
.	.	TRBV9	TRBJ1-3	15	CASSPYIRAGNTIYF	TGTGCCAGCAGCCCGTACATCAGGGCTGGAAACACCATATATTTT
.	TRBD1	TRBV7-9	TRBJ1-6	13	CASRGTADSPLHF	TGTGCCAGCCGGGGGACAGCGGATTCACCCCTCCACTTT
.	.	TRBV29-1	TRBJ2-1	11	CSAVGSDEQFF	TGCAGCGCTGTGGGTAGCGATGAGCAGTTCTTC
few	.	TRBV2	TRBJ1-4	12	CASAQVDEKLFF	TGTGCCAGCGCACAGGTCGATGAAAAACTGTTTTTT
few	.	TRBV12-3/TRBV12-4	TRBJ1-5	14	CASSDPTRFKPQHF	TGTGCCAGCAGCGACCCGACAAGGTTTAAGCCCCAGCATTTT
.	.	TRBV18	TRBJ2-7	17	CASSPEFRQVISYEQYF	TGTGCCAGCTCACCGGAGTTTCGACAGGTGATATCCTACGAGCAGTACTTC
few	.	TRBV10-3	TRBJ2-2	17	CAISGGVRGQNTGELFF	TGTGCCATCAGTGGAGGTGTGAGGGGCCAAAACACCGGGGAGCTGTTTTTT
many	.	TRBV29-1	TRBJ2-3	13	CSVRGPSTDTQYF	TGCAGCGTCAGGGGACCCAGCACAGATACGCAGTATTTT
few	TRBD2	TRBV20-1	TRBJ2-2	16	CSAVLGLAGADGELFF	TGCAGTGCAGTCCTAGGACTAGCGGGAGCTGACGGGGAGCTGTTTTTT
few	.	TRBV29-1	TRBJ2-3	15	CSVRRLVSDTDTQYF	TGCAGCGTTCGACGACTAGTAAGTGATACAGATACGCAGTATTTT
few	.	TRBV6-1	TRBJ1-5	15	CASSPTMRGHQPQHF	TGTGCCAGCAGCCCTACCATGAGGGGCCATCAGCCCCAGCATTTT
few	.	TRBV7-2	TRBJ1-1	13	CASSLVNGIEAFF	TGTGCCAGCAGCTTAGTTAACGGGATCGAAGCTTTCTTT
many	TRBD2	TRBV5-1	TRBJ2-2	16	CASSSGLAGVTGELFF	TGCGCCAGCAGCTCCGGACTAGCGGGAGTCACCGGGGAGCTGTTTTTT
few	TRBD1	TRBV5-8	TRBJ1-5	14	CASSQDRRHQPQHF	TGTGCCAGCAGCCAGGACAGGCGGCATCAGCCCCAGCATTTT